This passage covers 20 T cell receptor beta chains from one sample sequenced in a study of shared clonotypes between healthy human individuals. Assay used: immunoSEQ multiplex PCR; TCRdb lists only in-frame clones, some missing. The sample contains about 1.1 million clones, roughly 77% of which appear only once. The sample was memory CD4+ T cells from PBMCs. The subset here: CD45RA-negative fraction. These receptors were taken from a man between 18 and 29 years old in good health. Some clones in this sample may be carry-over from other donors' samples.

CDR3 in DNA: TGTGCCAGCAGCCTTACAGGGGTGGACTATGGCTACACCTTC. It translates to CASSLTGVDYGYTF. The J gene is TRBJ1-2, the V gene TRBV14, with TRBD1 identical over 7 bases. From germline, CDR1 is SGHDN and CDR2 FVKESK. The CDR3 covers 14 residues. V lost 4 bases, J lost 3 bases, and 5 bases stayed unmatched.

The J gene is TRBJ2-1, the V gene TRBV7-2, with D possibly being TRBD1 (5 bases). CDR1 is SGHTA and CDR2 is FQGNSA in the germline V gene. This CDR3 contains 14 residues. V lost 5 bases and J lost 8, with 16 bases in between. CDR3 residues: CASSVLGPLYEQFF. The CDR3 DNA reads as TGTGCCAGCAGCGTACTGGGGCCCCTATATGAGCAGTTCTTC.

The chain is built from TRBV4-2 and TRBJ1-5, with D maybe TRBD1 (6 bases). The CDR3 is 14 residues long. The ends were cut back, 3 bases at V and 3 bases at J, with 9 bases in the middle. Germline-derived CDR1 and CDR2 are LGHNA and YNFKEQ. CDR3 amino acids: CASSQDSLNQPQHF. Written as DNA, the CDR3 is TGTGCCAGCAGCCAGGACAGTCTCAATCAGCCCCAGCATTTT.

The J gene is TRBJ2-1, the V gene TRBV30; D is possibly TRBD2 (6 bases). Per germline, CDR1 GTSNPN and CDR2 SVGIG (reference sequence). V gave up 3 bases and J gave up 5 bases, with 14 bases separating them. CDR3 size: 14 residues. CDR3 residues: CAWSPPRRDNEQFF. CDR3 sequence (DNA): TGTGCCTGGAGCCCACCAAGGAGGGACAATGAGCAGTTCTTC.

This clone came up once. This chain uses TRBV28 with TRBJ2-5, with D possibly TRBD2 on 6 matching bases. Trimming removed 4 bases at V and 2 bases at J, with 11 bases between. Looked up from germline, CDR1 is MDHEN and CDR2 is SYDVKM. There are 14 residues in the CDR3. CDR3 sequence (DNA): TGTGCCAGCAGTTCCAGCGGGTTACAAGAGACCCAGTACTTC. This gives the protein CASSSSGLQETQYF.

This clone occurred a few times. This chain links TRBV28 with TRBJ1-5, with TRBD1 matching 7 bases. This CDR3 is 15 amino acids long. V lost 8 bases and J lost 9; bases outside the gene matches: 16. Looked up from germline, CDR1 is MDHEN and CDR2 is SYDVKM. The DNA of the CDR3 is TGTGCCAGCGATACGAAGGGGGCTCCGGGGATGCCCCAGCATTTT. It specifies CASDTKGAPGMPQHF. The full variable domain, its missing parts supplied by reference TRBV28 and TRBJ1-5, is DVKVTQSSRYLVKRTGEKVFLECVQDMDHENMFWYRQDPGLGLRLIYFSYDVKMKEKGDIPEGYSVSREKKERFSLILESASTNQTSMYLCASDTKGAPGMPQHFGDGTRLSIL.

V and J are TRBV5-4 and TRBJ2-5; 13 bases agree with TRBD2. The better agreement between TRBJ2-7 and the DNA end casts doubt on the J call. CDR1 is SGHNT and CDR2 is YYREEE in the germline V gene (reference sequence). This CDR3 has 15 residues. The CDR3 region has the DNA TGTGCCAGCAGCCGGACTAGCGGGAGTACGTACGAGCAGTACTTC. Protein: CASSRTSGSTYEQYF.

The chain joins TRBV15 to TRBJ2-7; the D gene could be TRBD1 or TRBD2 (5 bases each). Germline loops: CDR1 LNHNV, CDR2 YYDKDF (reference sequence). The CDR3 is 15 amino acids. V lost 1 base and J 7 bases, leaving 17 bases between the germline ends. The DNA for the CDR3 is TGTGCCACCAGCAGAGTGAGGGACCGGCCCTCTGAGCAGTACTTC. Residues: CATSRVRDRPSEQYF. Complete variable domain (other parts from reference TRBV15 and TRBJ2-7): DAMVIQNPRYQVTQFGKPVTLSCSQTLNHNVMYWYQQKSSQAPKLLFHYYDKDFNNEADTPDNFQSRRPNTSFCFLDIRSPGLGDTAMYLCATSRVRDRPSEQYFGPGTRLTVT.

The chain couples TRBV19 to TRBJ1-3, with a tentative D call TRBD1 (5 bases). This CDR3 is 16 amino acids long. V was clipped by 3 bases and J by 4 bases, with 16 bases between them. The germline gives CDR1 LNHDA, CDR2 SQIVND (reference sequence). The CDR3: CASSIGGIVAGNTIYF. The CDR3, as DNA: TGTGCCAGTAGTATTGGGGGGATTGTTGCCGGAAACACCATATATTTT. Full variable domain (outside the CDR3, taken from reference TRBV19 and TRBJ1-3): DGGITQSPKYLFRKEGQNVTLSCEQNLNHDAMYWYRQDPGQGLRLIYYSQIVNDFQKGDIAEGYSVSREKKESFPLTVTSAQKNPTAFYLCASSIGGIVAGNTIYFGEGSWLTVV.

This clone was observed a handful of times. This specimen includes other DNA sequences encoding the same CDR3. The chain carries TRBV2 and TRBJ1-5; D is unresolved. The ends were cut back, 4 bases at V and 5 bases at J, with 12 bases in the middle. Germline V lookup: CDR1 SNHLY, CDR2 FYNNEI. There are 14 residues in the CDR3. The CDR3 DNA reads as TGTGCCAGCAGTGGACGGACTGCTGATCAGCCCCAGCATTTT. It codes for CASSGRTADQPQHF. Together with reference TRBV2 and TRBJ1-5, the CDR3 gives the full variable domain: EPEVTQTPSHQVTQMGQEVILRCVPISNHLYFYWYRQILGQKVEFLVSFYNNEISEKSEIFDDQFSVERPDGSNFTLKIRSTKLEDSAMYFCASSGRTADQPQHFGDGTRLSIL.

V gene TRBV4-2 combines with J gene TRBJ2-5; the D gene could be TRBD1 or TRBD2 (5 bases each). The J call may be in error: the DNA end matches TRBJ2-7 better. CDR1 and CDR2 from the germline V gene are LGHNA and YNFKEQ. The CDR3 length is 16 residues. The CDR3 loop reads CASSRGVASSSYEQYF. Here the CDR3 DNA reads TGTGCCAGCAGCCGAGGGGTGGCCTCGAGCTCCTACGAGCAGTACTTC.

In its sample, this clone was seen once. The chain recombines TRBV2 with TRBJ1-2; D is uncertain. The CDR3 length is 16 residues. Per the germline V gene, CDR1 is SNHLY and CDR2 is FYNNEI. V shed 1 base and J shed 3 bases, with 15 bases lying between them. The DNA of the CDR3 is TGTGCCAGCAGTGAAGTTGGAACAGCGTTATACTATGGCTACACCTTC. This codes for CASSEVGTALYYGYTF.

The genes are TRBV6-5 and TRBJ2-3, with D hard to call. V was pared by 4 bases and J by 1 base, with 3 bases between. Per the germline V gene, CDR1 is MNHEY and CDR2 is SVGAGI. This CDR3 has 12 residues. CDR3 nucleotides: TGTGCCAGCAGTTCCGGCACAGATACGCAGTATTTT. It translates to CASSSGTDTQYF.

The chain links TRBV4-1 to TRBJ1-3; D uncertain. CDR1 is MGHRA and CDR2 is YSYEKL in the germline V gene. Trimming stripped 4 bases from V and 0 bases from J, with 16 bases between. The CDR3 extends over 17 amino acids. CDR3: CASSPSVIGLSGNTIYF. CDR3 sequence (DNA): TGCGCCAGCAGCCCCTCCGTAATCGGGCTCTCTGGAAACACCATATATTTT.

The rearrangement uses TRBV18 and TRBJ1-4; the match to TRBD1 covers 12 bases. V lost 6 bases to trimming and J lost 7 bases; unmatched junction nucleotides: 6. CDR1 KGHSH and CDR2 LQKENI come from the germline V gene. CDR3 size: 15 residues. CDR3 sequence reads: CASSRGTGGLEKLFF. CDR3 in DNA: TGTGCCAGCTCGCGAGGGACAGGGGGCCTTGAAAAACTGTTTTTT.

CDR3 in DNA: TGCGCCAGCAGCCAACTCGCCACTCCTTCCAATGAGCAGTTCTTC. Translation: CASSQLATPSNEQFF. The rearrangement uses TRBV4-1 and TRBJ2-1; D remains unclear. Germline V gene data show CDR1 as MGHRA and CDR2 as YSYEKL. The CDR3 consists of 15 residues. Trimming left V 2 bases short and J 6 bases short, with 14 bases between.

V and J are TRBV6-5 and TRBJ1-3; D is unclear. Germline CDR1 and CDR2: MNHEY and SVGAGI. This CDR3 region has 12 residues. The germline V and J ends were trimmed by 6 bases and 4 bases, with 7 bases remaining between them. The CDR3, as DNA: TGTGCCAGCAGAAGCCAAGGAAACACCATATATTTT. Translating gives CASRSQGNTIYF.

This clone came up a few times. The chain combines TRBV6-1 with TRBJ1-4; D unresolved. The CDR3 has 11 residues. Trimming stripped 2 bases from V and 8 bases from J, with 3 bases between. Per germline, CDR1 MNHNS and CDR2 SASEGT. CDR3 protein: CASSEIEKLFF. For the CDR3, the DNA is TGTGCCAGCAGTGAAATCGAAAAACTGTTTTTT.

The chain recombines TRBV6-1 with TRBJ1-5, with TRBD1 as a possible D gene (6 bases). Germline values: CDR1 MNHNS, CDR2 SASEGT. The CDR3 length is 14 residues. V lost 10 bases, J lost 11 bases, and 24 bases lay in between. CDR3 sequence reads: CATLPPGGPSTQHF. The CDR3 nucleotides are TGTGCCACCCTACCGCCCGGGGGCCCTTCGACCCAGCATTTT.

The chain carries TRBV30 and TRBJ1-4, with a weak D call TRBD1 (5 bases). V was cut by 3 bases and J by 5 bases, with 16 bases left in between. The CDR3 sequence is 15 residues long. Looked up from germline, CDR1 is GTSNPN and CDR2 is SVGIG (reference sequence). CDR3 DNA: TGTGCCTGGAGGGGGGACCTCTGGGCAAATGAAAAACTGTTTTTT. This encodes CAWRGDLWANEKLFF. The whole variable domain, remainder taken from reference TRBV30 and TRBJ1-4, is SQTIHQWPATLVQPVGSPLSLECTVEGTSNPNLYWYRQAAGRGLQLLFYSVGIGQISSEVPQNLSASRPQDRQFILSSKKLLLSDSGFYLCAWRGDLWANEKLFFGSGTQLSVL.